The source of this T cell receptor (beta chain) is a study of blood T cells in healthy people across ages. Trimming cost V 4 bases and J 4 bases; bases outside gene matches: 6. CDR1 DFQATT and CDR2 SNEGSKA come from the germline V gene (reference sequence). This CDR3 contains 14 residues. A J-beta primer mix and a sample-barcoded 5' primer were used in a second PCR of about 7 to 12 cycles. Tags on each cDNA molecule came from a template-switch adaptor with 12 random nucleotides. Each CDR3 protein is one row after TCRdb ran MiXCR on the 5' RACE reads. Among over a million distinct CDR3 sequences listed, 42% were seen once. This clonotype showed up just a few times.

Sample: blood. The chain combines TRBV20-1 with TRBJ2-1; 8 bases are a match to TRBD2. This clonotype was obtained from a woman aged 18-29 years in good health. The CDR3 spells CSATEREGYNEQFF. The DNA for the CDR3 is TGCAGTGCTACAGAACGGGAGGGTTACAATGAGCAGTTCTTC.